Shown below are 3 T cell receptor beta chains from a single sample sequenced in a study of beta chain features in type 1 diabetes. Investigators reverse transcribed all isolated RNA, so they sequenced expressed TCRB transcripts. Clones were read by immunoSEQ multiplex PCR, and TCRdb kept only the in-frame ones, dropping some. Among some 330,000 clones listed, about 11% were seen once. Material: naive CD4+ T cells from blood. The receptors here all came from a woman aged 30 to 39 in good health.

CDR3 bases: TGCGCCAGCAGCCAAGATTTGACGGGGGTAGTTAGAACAGATACGCAGTATTTT. Amino acids: CASSQDLTGVVRTDTQYF. This sequence joins TRBV4-1 and TRBJ2-3; TRBD2 might be the D (6 bases). Germline V lookup: CDR1 MGHRA, CDR2 YSYEKL. This CDR3 comprises 18 residues. The V end lost 0 bases, the J end lost 3 bases, and 19 bases lay between the germline ends.

This clone was observed a handful of times. The V call is TRBV18, the J call TRBJ2-4; 8 bases are shared with TRBD1. The J segment lost 6 bases and the V segment lost 3 bases, leaving 10 bases of the junction unmatched. The CDR3 covers 16 residues. Germline V gives CDR1 KGHSH, CDR2 LQKENI. The CDR3 region is CASSPQDRAVRNIQYF. CDR3 DNA: TGTGCCAGCTCACCTCAGGACAGGGCCGTGAGAAACATTCAGTACTTC.

This clone was seen only a few times. The rearrangement uses TRBV30 and TRBJ2-7, with 13 bases aligning to TRBD2. Germline V CDR1 and CDR2: GTSNPN, SVGIG (reference sequence). The CDR3 spans 14 residues. The trim removed 2 bases at V and 4 bases at J, leaving 2 bases unmatched. CDR3 protein: CAWSRLAGGYEQYF. For the CDR3, the DNA is TGTGCCTGGAGTCGACTAGCGGGAGGTTACGAGCAGTACTTC.